One and the same sample provided the 6 T cell receptor beta chains below, sequenced in a study of shared clonotypes between healthy human individuals. Libraries were prepared by immunoSEQ multiplex PCR; TCRdb keeps only in-frame clonotypes and omits some of them. Here the sample spans a few million clones, roughly 93% being singletons. Sequences were obtained from naive CD4+ T cells from PBMCs. Specified subset: CD45RA+ positively selected. These receptors originate from a man between 18 and 29 years old in good health. Some clones in this sample may be carry-over from other donors' samples.

The J gene is TRBJ2-1, the V gene TRBV6-1; D is ambiguous. V was cut by 7 bases and J by 7 bases, with 17 bases left in between. Germline V gene data show CDR1 as MNHNS and CDR2 as SASEGT. The CDR3 has 14 residues. The CDR3 reads CASNDFPQRNEQFF. In DNA, the CDR3 is TGTGCCAGCAATGACTTCCCACAACGGAATGAGCAGTTCTTC.

In its sample, this clone was seen once. This sequence joins TRBV18 and TRBJ1-5, with 9 bases matching TRBD1. Germline assignment: CDR1 KGHSH and CDR2 LQKENI. The CDR3 extends over 14 amino acids. J gave up 6 bases and V 3 bases, and 3 bases lay outside the gene matches. CDR3 loop: CASSPGQGRQPQHF. The CDR3 nucleotides are TGTGCCAGCTCACCGGGACAGGGCCGTCAGCCCCAGCATTTT.

This clone was counted once. CDR3 in amino acids: CASGPHTNEQFF. The CDR3 DNA sequence: TGTGCTTCAGGACCCCATACGAATGAGCAGTTCTTC. The chain combines TRBV6-1 with TRBJ2-1; no reliable D call. The CDR3 sequence is 12 residues long. The germline CDR1 and CDR2 sequences are MNHNS and SASEGT.

The gene calls are TRBV5-4 and TRBJ2-5, with D tentatively TRBD1 or TRBD2 (5 bases each). The germline V gene encodes CDR1 SGHNT and CDR2 YYREEE (reference sequence). Trimming left V 4 bases short and J 5 bases short, with 18 bases between. The CDR3 covers 15 residues. The CDR3 spells CASSPERGAVETQYF. The DNA of the CDR3 is TGTGCCAGCAGCCCTGAGAGGGGCGCGGTTGAGACCCAGTACTTC.

The chain has TRBV7-9 and TRBJ1-5; no definite D call. Trimming removed 3 bases from V and 5 bases from J, with 8 bases in between. Germline-derived CDR1 and CDR2 are SEHNR and FQNEAQ (reference sequence). The CDR3 loop spans 13 amino acids. CDR3 amino acids: CASSFGFDQPQHF. CDR3 in DNA: TGTGCCAGCAGCTTTGGCTTTGATCAGCCCCAGCATTTT. Drawing the rest from reference TRBV7-9 and TRBJ1-5, the complete variable domain is DTGVSQNPRHKITKRGQNVTFRCDPISEHNRLYWYRQTLGQGPEFLTYFQNEAQLEKSRLLSDRFSAERPKGSFSTLEIQRTEQGDSAMYLCASSFGFDQPQHFGDGTRLSIL.

The chain joins TRBV29-1 to TRBJ2-1; 9 positions agree with TRBD1. This CDR3 contains 13 residues. V lost 7 bases to trimming and J lost 6 bases; unmatched junction nucleotides: 7. Germline V CDR1 and CDR2: SQVTM, ANQGSEA. In nucleotides, the CDR3 is TGCAGCGCCGACAGGGGGAAGCGCAATGAGCAGTTCTTC. Translating it yields CSADRGKRNEQFF.